The rows below give T cell receptor beta chains drawn from one sample of a study of shared clonotypes between healthy human individuals. Assay used: immunoSEQ multiplex PCR; TCRdb lists only in-frame clones, some missing. Here the sample spans approximately 2.5 million clones, around nine tenths being singletons. Sequencing was performed on naive CD4+ T cells sorted from blood. All receptors derive from a man younger than 30 in good health. CDR3s include the opening cysteine and the closing phenylalanine or tryptophan. A D gene is named only where the DNA matches it firmly. A clone size is listed for some rows: how often the clone was seen (once, few, many), or a class if it is expanded.

clone size,V gene,J gene,D gene,CDR3 protein,CDR3 DNA
-,TRBV5-1,TRBJ2-1,TRBD2,CASSLGAGARDEQFF,TGCGCCAGCAGCTTGGGAGCGGGGGCGAGGGATGAGCAGTTCTTC
-,TRBV7-2,TRBJ2-1,TRBD2,CASSPNSREGPSLF,TGTGCCAGCAGCCCCAACTCGCGGGAGGGCCCATCGCTCTTC
-,TRBV27,TRBJ2-1,TRBD1,CASRNRGPYNEQFF,TGTGCCAGCAGGAACAGGGGTCCCTACAATGAGCAGTTCTTC
-,TRBV6-6,TRBJ1-1,-,CANRPGTGKTEAFF,TGTGCCAACCGACCTGGAACAGGGAAAACTGAAGCTTTCTTT
-,TRBV28,TRBJ1-4,-,CASSLGGSYEKLFF,TGTGCCAGCAGTTTAGGGGGTAGCTATGAAAAACTGTTTTTT
-,TRBV27,TRBJ1-3,-,CASTLPLLGSYLSGNTIYF,TGTGCCAGCACCTTACCCCTCCTCGGTTCTTACCTCTCTGGAAACACCATATATTTT
-,TRBV7-8,TRBJ2-3,TRBD1,CASSLGDRGGGTQYF,TGTGCCAGCAGCTTAGGGGACAGGGGAGGGGGTACGCAGTATTTT
-,TRBV6-6,TRBJ1-5,TRBD1,CASSTTGSNQPQHF,TGTGCCAGCAGTACGACAGGGAGCAATCAGCCCCAGCATTTT
-,TRBV7-2,TRBJ1-6,-,CASSSGTVLNSPLHF,TGTGCCAGCAGCTCTGGGACGGTCCTAAATTCACCCCTCCACTTT
-,TRBV10-3,TRBJ1-4,-,CAISGLNEKLFF,TGTGCCATCAGTGGACTTAATGAAAAACTGTTTTTT
-,TRBV6-6,TRBJ1-2,TRBD1,CASSYSTGVPYGYTF,TGTGCCAGCAGTTACTCGACAGGGGTTCCGTATGGCTACACCTTC
-,TRBV28,TRBJ2-6,-,CASSSFQGSGANVLTF,TGTGCCAGCAGTTCATTTCAGGGGTCTGGGGCCAACGTCCTGACTTTC
-,TRBV30,TRBJ1-4,-,CAWSVGGSREKLFF,TGTGCCTGGAGTGTCGGGGGGAGTCGGGAAAAACTGTTTTTT
-,TRBV27,TRBJ2-5,TRBD2,CASSLSSALAGGLRETQYF,TGTGCCAGCAGTTTATCCAGTGCACTAGCGGGAGGGTTACGTGAGACCCAGTACTTC
-,TRBV6-1,TRBJ2-1,-,CASRRESFGNEQFF,TGTGCCAGCAGGAGGGAATCCTTTGGGAATGAGCAGTTCTTC
-,TRBV27,TRBJ1-5,TRBD1,CASSPQDRRNQPQHF,TGTGCCAGCAGTCCCCAGGACAGGCGGAATCAGCCCCAGCATTTT
-,TRBV7-2,TRBJ1-1,-,CASSLESRADTEAFF,TGTGCCAGCAGCTTAGAGTCGCGGGCGGACACTGAAGCTTTCTTT
-,TRBV19,TRBJ1-1,-,CASSTRGLNTEAFF,TGTGCCAGTAGTACCCGTGGTTTGAACACTGAAGCTTTCTTT
-,TRBV5-8,TRBJ2-7,TRBD1,CASSRNPGQGNHEQYF,TGTGCCAGCAGCAGAAACCCGGGACAGGGGAACCACGAGCAGTACTTC
-,TRBV5-6,TRBJ2-5,TRBD2,CASSLLSAGGGETQYF,TGTGCCAGCAGCTTGCTTTCAGCGGGGGGAGGAGAGACCCAGTACTTC
-,TRBV5-1,TRBJ1-6,-,CASSRRTGNNSPLHF,TGCGCCAGCAGCAGGCGGACCGGCAATAATTCACCCCTCCACTTT
-,TRBV5-1,TRBJ1-5,-,CASSPGDGGNQPQHF,TGCGCCAGCAGCCCTGGGGACGGCGGCAATCAGCCCCAGCATTTT
once,TRBV6-5,TRBJ2-7,-,CASSYSPLAAGEQYF,TGTGCCAGCAGTTACTCGCCCCTAGCAGCAGGCGAGCAGTACTTC
-,TRBV2,TRBJ2-5,-,CASSVKAQETQYF,TGTGCCAGCAGTGTCAAGGCCCAAGAGACCCAGTACTTC
-,TRBV2,TRBJ1-5,-,CASNSQANQPQHF,TGTGCCAGCAATTCTCAGGCCAATCAGCCCCAGCATTTT
-,TRBV7-2,TRBJ1-5,-,CASSLDAGGAQPQHF,TGTGCCAGCAGCTTAGATGCGGGGGGGGCCCAGCCCCAGCATTTT
-,TRBV6-1,TRBJ2-5,-,CASSESPSQETQYF,TGTGCCAGCAGTGAAAGTCCTAGCCAGGAGACCCAGTACTTC
-,TRBV30,TRBJ2-3,-,CAWSGGADTQYF,TGTGCCTGGAGTGGGGGGGCAGATACGCAGTATTTT
-,TRBV28,TRBJ2-4,-,CASSLATGQEYF,TGTGCCAGCAGTTTAGCGACAGGCCAGGAGTACTTC
once,TRBV11-2,TRBJ1-3,-,CASSLGDLPGNTIYF,TGTGCCAGCAGTCTGGGGGACCTTCCAGGAAACACCATATATTTT
once,TRBV27,TRBJ2-1,TRBD2,CASSLFPDVSGGRVDEQFF,TGTGCCAGCAGTTTATTCCCCGACGTGAGCGGGGGCCGTGTGGATGAGCAGTTCTTC
-,TRBV19,TRBJ1-6,TRBD1,CASSVQGADSPLHF,TGTGCCAGTAGCGTACAGGGGGCCGATTCACCCCTCCACTTT
-,TRBV18,TRBJ2-1,-,CASSRNHRDETLQNEQFF,TGTGCCAGCTCACGTAATCACCGGGACGAGACGCTCCAAAATGAGCAGTTCTTC
-,TRBV21-1,TRBJ2-5,-,CASSRWGETQYF,TGTGCCAGCAGCCGGTGGGGAGAGACCCAGTACTTC
-,TRBV4-3,TRBJ2-2,TRBD2,CASSQAGGAGELFF,TGCGCCAGCAGCCAAGCGGGAGGTGCCGGGGAGCTGTTTTTT
few,TRBV30,TRBJ1-5,TRBD1,CAWSAQGARQPQHF,TGTGCCTGGAGTGCTCAGGGGGCTCGACAGCCCCAGCATTTT
-,TRBV21-1,TRBJ2-7,-,CASSKGAPGGSYEQYF,TGTGCCAGCAGCAAAGGGGCGCCAGGGGGCTCCTACGAGCAGTACTTC
-,TRBV12-5,TRBJ1-1,-,CASAFDGLTEAFF,TGTGCTAGTGCCTTCGACGGCTTAACCGAAGCTTTCTTT